This entry lists 23 T cell receptor beta chains sequenced from one sample in a study of shared clonotypes between healthy human individuals. The assay was immunoSEQ multiplex PCR, and TCRdb's table has in-frame clones only and misses some. The data hold 950,000 to 1,100,000 clones, with about 80% observed a single time. Sequences were obtained from memory CD4+ T cells from PBMCs. Subset specified: CD45RA-negative fraction. The receptors here all came from a man aged 18-30 years in good health. Some clones in this sample may be carry-over from other donors' samples.

V gene TRBV6-1 combines with J gene TRBJ1-4; 12 bases map to TRBD1. The trim removed 6 bases at V and 11 bases at J, leaving 10 bases unmatched. This CDR3 spans 15 amino acids. The germline V gene encodes CDR1 MNHNS and CDR2 SASEGT. This chain's CDR3 is CASSLKGQGAEKLFF. The CDR3 nucleotides are TGTGCCAGCAGCCTGAAGGGACAGGGGGCAGAGAAACTGTTTTTT.

This chain links TRBV2 with TRBJ2-1; D may be TRBD1 or TRBD2 (5 bases each). V lost 6 bases, J lost 9 bases, and 9 bases lay in between. There are 11 residues in the CDR3. Germline CDR1 reads SNHLY; CDR2 reads FYNNEI. The CDR3 bases are TGTGCCAGCAGGGATGGGGGTGAGCAGTTCTTC. As protein: CASRDGGEQFF.

The V call is TRBV28, the J call TRBJ1-4; the D gene is possibly TRBD1 (6 bases). Germline-derived CDR1 and CDR2 are MDHEN and SYDVKM. This CDR3 has 14 residues. Trimming took 7 bases from V and 10 from J, leaving 19 bases between them. The CDR3 nucleotides read TGTGCCAGCACCGTGACGAACAGGGATGGAAAACTGTTTTTT. Translated: CASTVTNRDGKLFF. Drawing the rest from reference TRBV28 and TRBJ1-4, the complete variable domain is DVKVTQSSRYLVKRTGEKVFLECVQDMDHENMFWYRQDPGLGLRLIYFSYDVKMKEKGDIPEGYSVSREKKERFSLILESASTNQTSMYLCASTVTNRDGKLFFGSGTQLSVL.

Details on this clone: Other DNA variants within this sample encode the same CDR3. This sequence joins TRBV2 and TRBJ2-2; the match to TRBD1 covers 8 bases. Germline V gives CDR1 SNHLY, CDR2 FYNNEI. There are 15 residues in the CDR3. V shed 5 bases and J 4 bases; nucleotides not matched to a gene: 6. The CDR3 here is CASSPDRAGTGELFF. The CDR3 DNA sequence: TGTGCCAGCAGTCCGGACAGGGCGGGCACCGGGGAGCTGTTTTTT.

The V call is TRBV18, the J call TRBJ1-2; D possibly corresponds to TRBD1 (5 bases). This CDR3 has 18 amino acids. CDR1 is KGHSH, CDR2 LQKENI, per germline. The ends were cut back, 3 bases at V and 2 bases at J, with 22 bases in the middle. The CDR3 loop reads CASSPDNPSGQGNYGYTF. The CDR3 coding sequence is TGTGCCAGCTCACCGGACAATCCCAGCGGGCAGGGCAACTATGGCTACACCTTC.

This chain links TRBV9 with TRBJ1-2, with TRBD1 as a possible D gene (5 bases). This CDR3 has 14 residues. Germline assignment: CDR1 SGDLS and CDR2 YYNGEE. Deletions cut 3 bases from V and 2 bases from J, with 11 bases between. CDR3 nucleotides: TGTGCCAGCAGCGGGGGAGGGGAGAACTATGGCTACACCTTC. Translated, it gives CASSGGGENYGYTF.

A few counts support this clone. Different DNA sequences within this sample yield the same CDR3. V is TRBV27 and J is TRBJ2-5; perhaps TRBD1 as D (5 bases). V gave up 2 bases and J gave up 5 bases, with 9 bases separating them. CDR3 size: 13 residues. The germline V gene encodes CDR1 MNHEY and CDR2 SMNVEV (reference sequence). CDR3: CASSLQGRETQYF. Here the CDR3 DNA reads TGTGCCAGCAGTTTACAGGGTCGGGAGACCCAGTACTTC.

The chain links TRBV7-9 to TRBJ2-5; no clear D. The ends were cut back, 5 bases at V and 4 bases at J, with 2 bases in the middle. The CDR3 spans 10 residues. CDR1 is SEHNR, CDR2 FQNEAQ, per germline (reference sequence). This CDR3 reads CASSAETQYF. CDR3 bases: TGTGCCAGCAGCGCAGAGACCCAGTACTTC.

The chain joins TRBV5-1 to TRBJ2-2, with unresolved D. Germline assignment: CDR1 SGHRS and CDR2 YFSETQ. This CDR3 is built from 13 residues. The V and J ends lost 0 bases and 5 bases respectively, with 5 bases between them. The CDR3 coding sequence is TGCGCCAGCAGCTTGGAACGTACCGGGGAGCTGTTTTTT. This gives the protein CASSLERTGELFF.

This clone was seen just once. Other nucleotide sequences in the sample specify the same CDR3. The chain links TRBV5-4 to TRBJ2-1; TRBD1 matches at 10 bases. Germline V gene data show CDR1 as SGHNT and CDR2 as YYREEE (reference sequence). The junction had 4 bases not matched to a gene; V was cut back by 5 bases and J by 2 bases. This CDR3 comprises 15 residues. CDR3 in amino acids: CASSRDRGPYNEQFF. The CDR3, as DNA: TGTGCCAGCAGTAGGGACAGGGGCCCCTACAATGAGCAGTTCTTC.

This clone has more than one count but fewer than ten. The rearrangement uses TRBV11-3 and TRBJ2-2; 9 nucleotides align to TRBD1. V lost 5 bases to trimming and J lost 5 bases; unmatched junction nucleotides: 6. The CDR3 totals 15 residues. The germline V gene encodes CDR1 SGHNT and CDR2 YENEEA. The CDR3 loop is CASSPGGTGTGELFF. The CDR3 DNA reads TGTGCCAGCAGCCCAGGGGGGACAGGGACCGGGGAGCTGTTTTTT.

This clone is a singleton in its sample. This chain connects TRBV9 to TRBJ2-3; TRBD2 is a possible D gene (5 bases). CDR1 and CDR2 from the germline V gene are SGDLS and YYNGEE. This CDR3 has 15 residues. Trimming shortened V by 1 base and J by 3 bases, and 12 bases separated the two germline ends. The DNA of the CDR3 is TGTGCCAGCAGCGTAACGGGAATCGCAACAGATACGCAGTATTTT. Translating gives CASSVTGIATDTQYF. Filled out from reference TRBV9 and TRBJ2-3, the complete variable domain reads DSGVTQTPKHLITATGQRVTLRCSPRSGDLSVYWYQQSLDQGLQFLIQYYNGEERAKGNILERFSAQQFPDLHSELNLSSLELGDSALYFCASSVTGIATDTQYFGPGTRLTVL.

The chain employs TRBV7-2 and TRBJ1-2; D is uncertain. V lost 1 base to trimming and J lost 3 bases, with 15 bases between them. Germline loops: CDR1 SGHTA, CDR2 FQGNSA. The CDR3 covers 16 residues. In DNA, the CDR3 is TGTGCCAGCAGCTTAGATTATCGGGGATCGGACTATGGCTACACCTTC. Its translation is CASSLDYRGSDYGYTF.

This clone was counted at least ten times. CDR3 sequence reads: CASRRNYRGPNQPQHF. The CDR3 DNA reads as TGCGCCAGCAGACGAAATTACAGGGGCCCCAATCAGCCCCAGCATTTT. The rearrangement joins TRBV23-1 to TRBJ1-5; 7 bases agree with TRBD1. TRBV23-1 is known as an ORF, though its function is uncertain. The CDR3 has 16 residues. The trim removed 6 bases at V and 3 bases at J, leaving 11 bases unmatched.

The chain is built from TRBV27 and TRBJ1-3; 8 bases map to TRBD1. The junction had 2 bases not matched to a gene; V was cut back by 2 bases and J by 2 bases. Germline CDR1 MNHEY, CDR2 SMNVEV (reference sequence). The CDR3 extends over 15 amino acids. CDR3 region: CASSLGTGPGNTIYF. In nucleotides, the CDR3 is TGTGCCAGCAGTTTAGGGACAGGACCTGGAAACACCATATATTTT.

V usage is TRBV5-1 and J usage is TRBJ2-7; TRBD1 agrees at 7 bases. Losses at the gene ends were 0 bases for V and 7 bases for J; bases not matched to a gene: 10. The CDR3 consists of 15 residues. Per germline, CDR1 SGHRS and CDR2 YFSETQ. The chain's CDR3 is CASSLANRGAREQYF. Here the CDR3 DNA reads TGCGCCAGCAGCTTGGCCAACAGGGGTGCTAGGGAGCAGTACTTC.

This clone has just a few counts. The chain links TRBV29-1 to TRBJ1-2; 9 bases align to TRBD1. V was pared by 7 bases and J by 7 bases, with 10 bases of the junction left unmatched. The germline CDR1 and CDR2 sequences are SQVTM and ANQGSEA. This CDR3 is built from 13 residues. The CDR3 DNA reads as TGCAGCGCACAGGGGGCGTTAGGGGTTGGCTACACCTTC. This codes for CSAQGALGVGYTF.

This chain uses TRBV30 with TRBJ2-5; D possibly matches TRBD1 or TRBD2 (5 bases each). The germline gives CDR1 GTSNPN, CDR2 SVGIG (reference sequence). This CDR3 is built from 13 residues. Trimming removed 3 bases at V and 11 bases at J, with 19 bases between. The CDR3 DNA sequence: TGTGCCTGGAGCAACCGGGGCCGATCGGTACAGTACTTC. Translating it yields CAWSNRGRSVQYF.

V and J are TRBV6-4 and TRBJ1-1; no firm D call. V dropped 6 bases and J dropped 4 bases, with 12 bases sitting between them. Looked up from germline, CDR1 is MRHNA and CDR2 is SNTAGT. The CDR3 has 13 amino acids. CDR3 residues: CASSAEGGTEAFF. CDR3 DNA: TGTGCCAGCAGCGCTGAGGGCGGCACTGAAGCTTTCTTT.

The chain joins TRBV5-1 to TRBJ2-3; 9 nucleotides line up with TRBD2. Losses at the gene ends were 5 bases for V and 0 bases for J; bases not matched to a gene: 4. CDR1 SGHRS and CDR2 YFSETQ come from the germline V gene. This CDR3 is 15 amino acids long. The CDR3 DNA is TGCGCCAGCAGAGCGACTAGCGGAAGCACAGATACGCAGTATTTT. Its protein is CASRATSGSTDTQYF.

The chain couples TRBV4-2 to TRBJ2-1; a possible D gene is TRBD1 (5 bases). Trimming took 4 bases from V and 8 from J, leaving 12 bases between them. The CDR3 length is 13 residues. CDR1 and CDR2 from the germline V gene are LGHNA and YNFKEQ. CDR3: CASSRPQGDEQFF. CDR3 coding DNA: TGTGCCAGCAGCCGCCCACAAGGGGATGAGCAGTTCTTC.

This chain connects TRBV7-2 to TRBJ2-7, with 13 bases that match TRBD2. Germline V gives CDR1 SGHTA, CDR2 FQGNSA. V lost 5 bases, J lost 2 bases, and 9 bases stayed unmatched. The CDR3 totals 17 residues. The CDR3 DNA follows: TGTGCCAGCAGCCAAAGGACTAGCGGGAGAACCCCCTACGAGCAGTACTTC. This translates into CASSQRTSGRTPYEQYF.

The chain has TRBV6-6 and TRBJ2-1; perhaps TRBD2 as D (6 bases). V was cut by 5 bases and J by 0 bases, with 11 bases left in between. The CDR3 has 15 amino acids. CDR1 and CDR2 from the germline V gene are MNHNY and SVGAGI (reference sequence). The chain's CDR3 is CASSLSGSSYNEQFF. Here the CDR3 DNA reads TGTGCCAGCAGTCTAAGCGGGTCCTCCTACAATGAGCAGTTCTTC.